The 10 T cell receptor beta chains in this list originate from one sample, sequenced in a study of early T cells in non-severe SARS-CoV-2 infection. Each CDR3 protein is one row after TCRdb ran MiXCR on the 5' RACE reads. The sample holds roughly 28,000 distinct CDR3 sequences, 4.5% to 6% seen once. Sequencing input: whole blood. Every receptor here comes from an adult who was a healthcare worker with PCR-confirmed SARS-CoV-2 infection or an uninfected control (not recorded which).

The rearrangement uses TRBV11-2 and TRBJ1-2; 8 nucleotides match TRBD1. The V gene's germline CDR1 is SGHAT and CDR2 FQNNGV. V lost 0 bases and J lost 8; bases outside the gene matches: 8. The CDR3 is 15 residues long. This CDR3 is CASSLEQGDLGGYTF. The CDR3 coding sequence is TGTGCCAGCAGCTTAGAACAGGGGGACTTGGGCGGCTACACCTTC.

By its share, this clonotype is medium-sized. This chain uses TRBV29-1 with TRBJ2-3; 11 positions match TRBD2. CDR1 and CDR2 (germline): SQVTM, ANQGSEA. The V and J ends lost 5 bases and 3 bases, in that order; junction bases with no gene match: 10. This CDR3 has 16 residues. Written as DNA, the CDR3 is TGCAGCGTTACTGGGACTAGCGGAAAGGTTACAGATACGCAGTATTTT. It codes for CSVTGTSGKVTDTQYF.

In its sample, this clonotype was seen many times. This rearrangement joins TRBV5-1 to TRBJ2-2; D perhaps matches TRBD2 (6 bases). Germline V gene sequence: CDR1 SGHRS, CDR2 YFSETQ. This CDR3 contains 14 residues. V lost 3 bases and J 3 bases, leaving 9 bases between the germline ends. The CDR3 bases are TGCGCCAGCAGCTCGGGACTTGACACCGGGGAGCTGTTTTTT. Its translation: CASSSGLDTGELFF.

This clonotype appeared many times. The rearrangement links TRBV27 to TRBJ2-7; 11 bases align to TRBD2. V lost 6 bases and J lost 3; bases outside the gene matches: 10. This CDR3 comprises 16 residues. Germline V gene sequence: CDR1 MNHEY, CDR2 SMNVEV (reference sequence). The CDR3 protein is CASSLTLAGGYYEQYF. CDR3 bases: TGTGCCAGCAGCCTAACTCTAGCGGGGGGTTACTACGAGCAGTACTTC.

The J gene is TRBJ2-2, the V gene TRBV2; D uncertain. V shed 3 bases and J shed 5 bases, with 4 bases lying between them. The CDR3 is made up of 12 amino acids. CDR1 and CDR2 from the germline V gene are SNHLY and FYNNEI. The CDR3 protein is CASSDRTGELFF. The CDR3, as DNA: TGTGCCAGCAGTGACCGGACCGGGGAGCTGTTTTTT. The full variable domain, in which reference TRBV2 and TRBJ2-2 provide the parts outside the CDR3, is EPEVTQTPSHQVTQMGQEVILRCVPISNHLYFYWYRQILGQKVEFLVSFYNNEISEKSEIFDDQFSVERPDGSNFTLKIRSTKLEDSAMYFCASSDRTGELFFGEGSRLTVL.

Notes on this clonotype: A read error may explain this, as a much larger clone is one base away. The gene calls are TRBV20-1 and TRBJ2-7; TRBD2 is a possible D gene (7 bases). V lost 5 bases and J 3 bases, leaving 23 bases between the germline ends. CDR3 length: 16 residues. Germline assignment: CDR1 DFQATT and CDR2 SNEGSKA (reference sequence). The CDR3, as DNA: TGCAGTGCTGATGGGACTGCGGGGGCAACCTACTACGAGCAGTACTTC. Protein sequence: CSADGTAGATYYEQYF.

By frequency in the sample, this clonotype is medium-sized. The chain has TRBV7-9 and TRBJ2-5; weak D call: TRBD2 (5 bases). Trimming took off 5 bases at V and 4 bases at J, with 11 bases between the two ends. The CDR3 runs to 13 residues. Germline V gene lookup returns CDR1 SEHNR and CDR2 FQNEAQ (reference sequence). The CDR3: CASSPGFGETQYF. The CDR3 DNA reads as TGTGCCAGCAGCCCGGGGTTCGGAGAGACCCAGTACTTC.

There are many counts of this clonotype. CDR3 DNA sequence: TGTGCCATCAGTGACCCGGACTGGAACCTCGCCTCTGGGGCCAACGTCCTGACTTTC. This translates into CAISDPDWNLASGANVLTF. The V and J genes are TRBV10-3 and TRBJ2-6; maybe TRBD2 (5 bases). CDR1 is ENHRY, CDR2 SYGVKD, per germline. This CDR3 comprises 19 residues. V was cut by 3 bases and J by 0 bases, with 18 bases left in between.

This chain uses TRBV27 with TRBJ2-7; TRBD1 is a possible D gene (7 bases). The CDR3 totals 17 residues. CDR1 MNHEY and CDR2 SMNVEV come from the germline V gene (reference sequence). Trimming took off 5 bases at V and 3 bases at J, with 23 bases between the two ends. Here the CDR3 reads CASSRDRPMGGGYEQYF. DNA for the CDR3: TGTGCCAGCAGTCGGGACAGACCCATGGGGGGTGGCTACGAGCAGTACTTC.

The genes are TRBV4-3 and TRBJ1-1, with 8 bases that match TRBD1. Losses at the gene ends were 1 base for V and 5 bases for J; bases not matched to a gene: 9. The CDR3 is 16 amino acids. Per the germline V gene, CDR1 is LGHNA and CDR2 is YSLEER. CDR3 sequence (DNA): TGCGCCAGCAGCCAAGGGAGGCTGACAGGGGTGACTGAAGCTTTCTTT. Amino acids: CASSQGRLTGVTEAFF.